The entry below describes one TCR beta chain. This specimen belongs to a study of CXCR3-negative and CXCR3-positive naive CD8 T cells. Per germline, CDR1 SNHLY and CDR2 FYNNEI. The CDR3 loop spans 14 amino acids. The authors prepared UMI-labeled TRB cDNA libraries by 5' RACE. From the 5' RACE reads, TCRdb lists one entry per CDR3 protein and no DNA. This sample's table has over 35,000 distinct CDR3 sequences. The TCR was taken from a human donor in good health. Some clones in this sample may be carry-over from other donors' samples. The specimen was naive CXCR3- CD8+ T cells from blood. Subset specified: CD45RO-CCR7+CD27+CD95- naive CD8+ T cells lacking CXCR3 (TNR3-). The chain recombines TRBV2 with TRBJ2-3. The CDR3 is CASSSDVSADTQYF.